Below, 5 T cell receptor beta chains from the same sample are listed, as sequenced in a study of human T cells and chemical hapten exposure. Time point noted: patch test 1, 2 weeks after DPC sensitization. The treatment is: therapeutic diphenylcyclopropenone sensitization with weekly scalp DPC. TCRdb reprocessed the RACE reads with MiXCR, giving one entry per CDR3 protein. The data contain some 380,000 distinct CDR3 sequences, roughly 4.8% of them singletons. The source material was whole blood, sampled in connection with sensitization to the hapten diphenylcyclopropenone (DPC). The receptors were gathered from a woman in her forties or fifties with alopecia areata. Some clones in this sample may be carry-over from other donors' samples.

At least ten counts were recorded for this clonotype. V gene TRBV5-6 combines with J gene TRBJ1-3; D remains ambiguous. Germline loops: CDR1 SGHDT, CDR2 YYEEEE. CDR3 size: 14 residues. V lost 1 base and J 9 bases, leaving 14 bases between the germline ends. The CDR3 region has the DNA TGTGCCAGCAGCTTGAAACCTACGGGTACCACCATATATTTT. This sequence encodes CASSLKPTGTTIYF.

This clonotype was picked up many times. CDR3 amino acids: CASALAGGPSNEQFF. CDR3 in DNA: TGTGCCAGCGCACTAGCGGGAGGGCCGTCGAATGAGCAGTTCTTC. This chain connects TRBV27 to TRBJ2-1; 13 nucleotides match TRBD2. The CDR3 totals 15 residues. In germline, CDR1 is MNHEY, CDR2 SMNVEV (reference sequence). With 8 bases clipped from V and 7 bases from J, the junction kept 8 bases outside the gene matches.

This clonotype occurred a few times. V is TRBV6-1 and J is TRBJ2-1, with TRBD2 matching over 11 bases. V gave up 5 bases and J gave up 9 bases; unmatched junction bases: 18. Germline V gene lookup returns CDR1 MNHNS and CDR2 SASEGT. The CDR3 is 18 amino acids. The CDR3 spells CASSKDSPGLAAGGEQFF. DNA for the CDR3: TGTGCCAGCAGTAAAGACAGCCCGGGACTAGCGGCGGGGGGTGAGCAGTTCTTC.

At least ten counts were recorded for this clonotype. J is TRBJ2-7 and V is TRBV27; D is undetermined. Germline loops: CDR1 MNHEY, CDR2 SMNVEV (reference sequence). The ends were cut back, 5 bases at V and 0 bases at J, with 17 bases in the middle. CDR3 size: 16 residues. In DNA, the CDR3 is TGTGCCAGCAGTCTAAGGGTGGACCGGAGCTCCTACGAGCAGTACTTC. Amino acids: CASSLRVDRSSYEQYF.

The chain joins TRBV7-9 to TRBJ1-4, with TRBD1 identical over 8 bases. Germline values: CDR1 SEHNR, CDR2 FQNEAQ (reference sequence). The V and J ends lost 5 bases and 3 bases, in that order; junction bases with no gene match: 2. CDR3 length: 14 residues. The CDR3 sequence: CASSRTGSNEKLFF. CDR3 nucleotide sequence: TGTGCCAGCAGCCGGACAGGGTCTAATGAAAAACTGTTTTTT. The variable domain in full, with the rest retrieved from reference TRBV7-9 and TRBJ1-4, is DTGVSQNPRHKITKRGQNVTFRCDPISEHNRLYWYRQTLGQGPEFLTYFQNEAQLEKSRLLSDRFSAERPKGSFSTLEIQRTEQGDSAMYLCASSRTGSNEKLFFGSGTQLSVL.